Each of the 3 T cell receptor beta chains below was sequenced from the same sample in a study. Each CDR3 protein is one row after TCRdb ran MiXCR on the RT-PCR reads. The table has almost 700,000 distinct CDR3 sequences, 14% seen once. Input material: memory CD4+ T cells from blood. Source of these receptors: a female donor in good health, serving as a healthy control.

V gene TRBV7-2 combines with J gene TRBJ1-3; no reliable D call. V was shortened by 5 bases and J by 0 bases, with 17 bases between the two germline ends. Germline CDR1 is SGHTA and CDR2 is FQGNSA. The CDR3 is 17 amino acids. The CDR3 nucleotides are TGTGCCAGCAGCAGTCGCGGTGGCAGTAACTCTGGAAACACCATATATTTT. As protein: CASSSRGGSNSGNTIYF.

CDR3 sequence reads: CASSSMAGEETQYF. The CDR3 DNA is TGTGCCAGCAGTTCCATGGCGGGGGAAGAGACCCAGTACTTC. The gene calls are TRBV6-2 or TRBV6-3 and TRBJ2-5; the match to TRBD2 covers 7 bases. J lost 3 bases, V lost 4 bases, and 5 bases had no gene match. Germline loops: CDR1 MNHEY, CDR2 SVGEGT. The CDR3 has 14 residues.

Worth noting for this clonotype: With a much larger clone just one base away, this may be a read error. The chain carries TRBV7-9 and TRBJ2-6; D remains unclear. Between the trimmed V and J ends, which lost 1 base and 0 bases, there was a span of 4 bases. The germline gives CDR1 SEHNR, CDR2 FQNEAQ (reference sequence). The CDR3 totals 15 residues. CDR3 bases: TGTGCCAGCAGCTTAGTGGACTCTGGGGCCAACGTCCTGACTTTC. It codes for CASSLVDSGANVLTF.